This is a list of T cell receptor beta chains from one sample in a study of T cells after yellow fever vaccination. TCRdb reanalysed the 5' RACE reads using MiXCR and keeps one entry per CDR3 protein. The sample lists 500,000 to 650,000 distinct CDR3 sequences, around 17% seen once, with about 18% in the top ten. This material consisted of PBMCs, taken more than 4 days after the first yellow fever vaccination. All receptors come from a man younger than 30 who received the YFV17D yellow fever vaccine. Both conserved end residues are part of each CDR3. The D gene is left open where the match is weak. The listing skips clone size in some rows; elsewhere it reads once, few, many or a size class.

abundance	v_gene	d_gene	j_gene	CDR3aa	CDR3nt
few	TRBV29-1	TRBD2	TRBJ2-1	CSVELVERGYNEQFF	TGCAGCGTTGAATTGGTCGAGCGGGGGTACAATGAGCAGTTCTTC
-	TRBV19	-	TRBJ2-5	CASSNWATKETQYF	TGTGCCAGTAGTAATTGGGCGACCAAAGAGACCCAGTACTTC
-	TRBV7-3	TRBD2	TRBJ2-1	CASSLVLGGDEQFF	TGTGCCAGCAGCTTAGTTTTGGGGGGGGATGAGCAGTTCTTC
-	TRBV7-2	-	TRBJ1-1	CASSLVGDVNGAFF	TGTGCCAGCAGCTTAGTTGGGGATGTTAATGGGGCTTTCTTT
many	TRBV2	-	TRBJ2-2	CASSEAEASGELFF	TGTGCCAGCAGTGAAGCCGAGGCTTCCGGGGAGCTGTTTTTT
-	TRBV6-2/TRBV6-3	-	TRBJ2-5	CASTTSLAMETQYF	TGTGCCAGCACCACATCCTTGGCAATGGAGACCCAGTACTTC
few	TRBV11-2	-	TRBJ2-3	CASRYPGLGGPAGTDTQYF	TGTGCCAGCAGATACCCGGGACTGGGGGGGCCAGCGGGCACAGATACGCAGTATTTT
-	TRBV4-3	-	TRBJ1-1	CASSRARGMSGTEAFF	TGCGCCAGCAGCCGGGCGCGGGGGATGAGCGGCACTGAAGCTTTCTTT
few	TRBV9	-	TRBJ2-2	CASSVFGAPTGELFF	TGTGCCAGCAGCGTGTTTGGGGCCCCCACCGGGGAGCTGTTTTTT
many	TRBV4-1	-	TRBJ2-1	CASSKGSDRQFF	TGCGCCAGCAGCAAGGGGTCGGACAGGCAGTTCTTC
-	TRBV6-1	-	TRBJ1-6	CASSSTWQMNSPLHF	TGTGCCAGCAGCTCTACGTGGCAGATGAATTCACCCCTCCACTTT
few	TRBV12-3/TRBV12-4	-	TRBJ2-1	CASSPRQGKYNEQFF	TGTGCCAGCAGTCCTCGGCAGGGGAAATACAATGAGCAGTTCTTC
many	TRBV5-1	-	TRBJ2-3	CASSKGSTDTQYF	TGCGCCAGCAGCAAAGGATCAACAGATACGCAGTATTTT
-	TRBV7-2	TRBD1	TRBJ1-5	CASSFTGTVNNQPQHF	TGTGCCAGCAGCTTTACCGGGACAGTGAACAATCAGCCCCAGCATTTT
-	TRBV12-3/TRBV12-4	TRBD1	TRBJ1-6	CASSRTGWDSPLHF	TGTGCCAGCAGCAGGACAGGATGGGATTCACCCCTCCACTTT
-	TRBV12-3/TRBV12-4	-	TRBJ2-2	CASVSDTGELFF	TGTGCCAGCGTCTCTGACACCGGGGAGCTGTTTTTT
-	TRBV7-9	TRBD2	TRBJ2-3	CASNLGGVTDTQYF	TGTGCCAGCAACCTCGGGGGGGTCACGGATACGCAGTATTTT
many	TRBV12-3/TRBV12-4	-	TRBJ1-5	CASSPTRGRVGNQPQHF	TGTGCCAGCAGTCCGACCAGGGGCAGGGTGGGCAATCAGCCCCAGCATTTT
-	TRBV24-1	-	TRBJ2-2	CATSAESGGAGNTGELFF	TGTGCCACCAGTGCTGAATCCGGGGGCGCGGGGAACACCGGGGAGCTGTTTTTT
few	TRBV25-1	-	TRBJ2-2	CASSERDPYYGELFF	TGTGCCAGCAGTGAGAGGGACCCCTATTACGGGGAGCTGTTTTTT
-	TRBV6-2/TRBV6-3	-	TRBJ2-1	CASSYAISSVHNEQFF	TGTGCCAGCAGTTACGCCATTAGTTCTGTCCACAATGAGCAGTTCTTC
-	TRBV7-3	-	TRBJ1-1	CASSLSSNRGTEAFF	TGTGCCAGCAGCTTATCCTCGAACCGTGGCACTGAAGCTTTCTTT
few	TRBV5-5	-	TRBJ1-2	CASGMTAKIYGYTF	TGTGCCAGCGGGATGACAGCGAAAATCTATGGCTACACCTTC
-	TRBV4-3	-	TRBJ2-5	CASSPRGGAETQYF	TGCGCCAGCAGCCCTCGAGGGGGGGCAGAGACCCAGTACTTC
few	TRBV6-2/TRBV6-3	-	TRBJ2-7	CASSFHGAILYEQYF	TGTGCCAGCAGTTTCCACGGGGCAATACTCTACGAGCAGTACTTC
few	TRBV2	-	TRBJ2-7	CASSEQISSYEQYF	TGTGCCAGCAGTGAGCAAATTAGCTCCTACGAGCAGTACTTC
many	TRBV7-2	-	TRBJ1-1	CASSLVGDFEAFF	TGTGCCAGCAGCTTAGTGGGAGATTTTGAAGCTTTCTTT
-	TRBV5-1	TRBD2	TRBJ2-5	CASSRTSGAETQYF	TGCGCCAGCAGTCGAACTAGCGGGGCAGAGACCCAGTACTTC
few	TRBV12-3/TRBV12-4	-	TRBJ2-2	CASSSTTANTGELFF	TGTGCCAGCAGTTCGACGACGGCGAACACCGGGGAGCTGTTTTTT
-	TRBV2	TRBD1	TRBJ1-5	CASRRLLDRSNQPQHF	TGTGCCAGCAGAAGACTGTTGGACAGGTCCAATCAGCCCCAGCATTTT
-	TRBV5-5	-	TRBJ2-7	CASSLTLSGDLYEQYF	TGTGCCAGCAGCTTGACACTAAGTGGGGACCTCTACGAGCAGTACTTC
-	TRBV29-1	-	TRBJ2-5	CSVVGFQETQYF	TGCAGCGTTGTTGGCTTTCAAGAGACCCAGTACTTC
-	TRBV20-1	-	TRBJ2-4	CSAQTGGGNIQYF	TGCAGTGCACAGACAGGCGGCGGAAACATTCAGTACTTC
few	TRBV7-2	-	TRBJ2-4	CASSPAGKNIQYF	TGTGCCAGCAGCCCCGCTGGGAAAAACATTCAGTACTTC
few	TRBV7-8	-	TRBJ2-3	CASSLARTYRTDTQYF	TGTGCCAGCAGCTTAGCGAGGACATACCGCACAGATACGCAGTATTTT